The 14 T cell receptor beta chains given below trace back to one sample, sequenced in a study of shared clonotypes between healthy human individuals. Libraries were prepared by immunoSEQ multiplex PCR; TCRdb keeps only in-frame clonotypes and omits some of them. The sample holds more than 1 million clones, 75% to 80% seen once. Sequenced sample: memory CD4+ T cells from PBMCs. Specified subset: CD45RA-negative fraction. The source is a man aged 18 to 35 in good health. Some clones in this sample may be carry-over from other donors' samples.

The chain has TRBV7-9 and TRBJ2-2, with 11 bases lining up with TRBD1. Looked up from germline, CDR1 is SEHNR and CDR2 is FQNEAQ (reference sequence). CDR3 size: 19 residues. The J segment lost 3 bases and the V segment lost 2 bases, leaving 11 bases of the junction unmatched. This chain's CDR3 is CASSLPGQGALGYTGELFF. The DNA of the CDR3 is TGTGCCAGCAGCTTACCAGGACAGGGGGCCCTGGGCTACACCGGGGAGCTGTTTTTT.

This chain links TRBV9 with TRBJ2-5; 9 positions match TRBD2. The length of the CDR3 is 13 residues. With 8 bases clipped from V and 5 bases from J, the junction kept 7 bases outside the gene matches. Germline V lookup: CDR1 SGDLS, CDR2 YYNGEE. The CDR3 loop is CASSGTSKETQYF. CDR3 DNA: TGTGCCAGTTCCGGGACTAGCAAGGAGACCCAGTACTTC.

This sequence joins TRBV5-1 and TRBJ2-3; 7 bases map to TRBD1. CDR1 SGHRS and CDR2 YFSETQ come from the germline V gene. This CDR3 has 14 residues. The V and J ends lost 5 bases and 2 bases, in that order; junction bases with no gene match: 5. Here the CDR3 reads CASSTGTATDTQYF. CDR3 DNA: TGCGCCAGCAGTACCGGGACAGCCACAGATACGCAGTATTTT.

This rearrangement joins TRBV5-4 to TRBJ2-5; no definite D call. V lost 0 bases, J lost 2 bases, and 11 bases lay in between. Germline V lookup: CDR1 SGHNT, CDR2 YYREEE (reference sequence). CDR3 length: 15 residues. The CDR3 protein is CASSLEVGIQETQYF. The CDR3, as DNA: TGTGCCAGCAGCTTGGAGGTTGGGATACAAGAGACCCAGTACTTC.

V gene TRBV2 combines with J gene TRBJ2-7, with 9 positions matching TRBD1. The CDR3 loop spans 16 amino acids. The V segment lost 6 bases and the J segment 0 bases; nucleotides outside the gene matches: 9. Germline CDR1 is SNHLY and CDR2 is FYNNEI. For the CDR3, the DNA is TGTGCCAGCAGAACGGGACAGGGCCTAGACTCCTACGAGCAGTACTTC. Protein: CASRTGQGLDSYEQYF.

V gene TRBV5-1 combines with J gene TRBJ1-2; 8 bases fit TRBD1. There are 15 residues in the CDR3. Germline loops: CDR1 SGHRS, CDR2 YFSETQ. The V gene end was trimmed by 0 bases and the J gene end by 3 bases; junction bases not matched to a gene: 4. CDR3 amino acids: CASSLAPGGYYGYTF. As DNA, the CDR3 is TGCGCCAGCAGCTTGGCACCAGGGGGCTACTATGGCTACACCTTC.

The V and J genes are TRBV28 and TRBJ2-7; possible D gene TRBD1, 6 bases. The germline V gene has CDR1 MDHEN and CDR2 SYDVKM. The CDR3 covers 14 residues. Trimming cost V 5 bases and J 2 bases, with 13 bases left between them. The CDR3 sequence is CASSAWGQAYEQYF. CDR3 DNA sequence: TGTGCCAGCAGTGCATGGGGGCAGGCCTACGAGCAGTACTTC.

This chain uses TRBV30 with TRBJ1-5; D unresolved. The CDR3 has 13 amino acids. V lost 0 bases to trimming and J lost 5 bases, with 8 bases between them. Germline V CDR1 and CDR2: GTSNPN, SVGIG (reference sequence). CDR3 protein: CAWSVDGDQPQHF. The CDR3 bases are TGTGCCTGGAGTGTCGACGGGGATCAGCCCCAGCATTTT.

The rearrangement uses TRBV7-8 and TRBJ2-7; perhaps TRBD1 as D (6 bases). Trimming took 2 bases from V and 6 from J, leaving 20 bases between them. Germline loops: CDR1 SGHVS, CDR2 FQNEAQ. The CDR3 extends over 16 amino acids. The CDR3 coding sequence is TGTGCCAGCAGCTTATCAACGACAGGCACCTGGGGCGAGCAGTACTTC. Protein sequence: CASSLSTTGTWGEQYF.

The J gene is TRBJ2-7, the V gene TRBV4-1; D is ambiguous. V lost 4 bases and J 3 bases, leaving 10 bases between the germline ends. CDR1 is MGHRA and CDR2 is YSYEKL in the germline V gene. This CDR3 contains 13 residues. The CDR3 DNA sequence: TGCGCCAGCAGCCCGACCGCTGACTACGAGCAGTACTTC. Its protein product is CASSPTADYEQYF.

CDR3 DNA: TGCGCCAGCAGAAGCGGACAGGGAGTTTTGGATACGCAGTATTTT. Translating gives CASRSGQGVLDTQYF. This rearrangement joins TRBV5-1 to TRBJ2-3; 8 nucleotides align to TRBD1. With 5 bases clipped from V and 6 bases from J, the junction kept 11 bases outside the gene matches. The CDR3 extends over 15 amino acids. Germline V gene data show CDR1 as SGHRS and CDR2 as YFSETQ.

The CDR3 region is CASSFQAGLDNEQFF. For the CDR3, the DNA is TGTGCCAGCAGTTTCCAAGCGGGATTGGACAATGAGCAGTTCTTC. The chain is built from TRBV28 and TRBJ2-1; 7 nucleotides agree with TRBD2. CDR1 is MDHEN, CDR2 SYDVKM, per germline. V was clipped by 3 bases and J by 5 bases; unmatched bases: 7. The CDR3 is made up of 15 amino acids.

V and J are TRBV7-3 and TRBJ1-1; D might be TRBD1 (5 bases). Germline CDR1 and CDR2: SGHTA and FQGTGA. This CDR3 spans 14 amino acids. V lost 1 base and J lost 3, with 9 bases in between. The CDR3 sequence is CASSLIGGDTEAFF. CDR3 DNA sequence: TGTGCCAGCAGCTTAATCGGGGGGGACACTGAAGCTTTCTTT.

To note about this clone: Within the sample, other DNA sequences also encode this same CDR3. The V call is TRBV28, the J call TRBJ1-4; D is perhaps TRBD1 (6 bases). The V end was cut by 4 bases, the J end by 0 bases, with 9 bases between. In germline, CDR1 is MDHEN, CDR2 SYDVKM. The CDR3 is made up of 15 amino acids. For the CDR3, the DNA is TGTGCCAGCAGTTCGACAGGTGCAACTAATGAAAAACTGTTTTTT. Amino acid sequence: CASSSTGATNEKLFF.